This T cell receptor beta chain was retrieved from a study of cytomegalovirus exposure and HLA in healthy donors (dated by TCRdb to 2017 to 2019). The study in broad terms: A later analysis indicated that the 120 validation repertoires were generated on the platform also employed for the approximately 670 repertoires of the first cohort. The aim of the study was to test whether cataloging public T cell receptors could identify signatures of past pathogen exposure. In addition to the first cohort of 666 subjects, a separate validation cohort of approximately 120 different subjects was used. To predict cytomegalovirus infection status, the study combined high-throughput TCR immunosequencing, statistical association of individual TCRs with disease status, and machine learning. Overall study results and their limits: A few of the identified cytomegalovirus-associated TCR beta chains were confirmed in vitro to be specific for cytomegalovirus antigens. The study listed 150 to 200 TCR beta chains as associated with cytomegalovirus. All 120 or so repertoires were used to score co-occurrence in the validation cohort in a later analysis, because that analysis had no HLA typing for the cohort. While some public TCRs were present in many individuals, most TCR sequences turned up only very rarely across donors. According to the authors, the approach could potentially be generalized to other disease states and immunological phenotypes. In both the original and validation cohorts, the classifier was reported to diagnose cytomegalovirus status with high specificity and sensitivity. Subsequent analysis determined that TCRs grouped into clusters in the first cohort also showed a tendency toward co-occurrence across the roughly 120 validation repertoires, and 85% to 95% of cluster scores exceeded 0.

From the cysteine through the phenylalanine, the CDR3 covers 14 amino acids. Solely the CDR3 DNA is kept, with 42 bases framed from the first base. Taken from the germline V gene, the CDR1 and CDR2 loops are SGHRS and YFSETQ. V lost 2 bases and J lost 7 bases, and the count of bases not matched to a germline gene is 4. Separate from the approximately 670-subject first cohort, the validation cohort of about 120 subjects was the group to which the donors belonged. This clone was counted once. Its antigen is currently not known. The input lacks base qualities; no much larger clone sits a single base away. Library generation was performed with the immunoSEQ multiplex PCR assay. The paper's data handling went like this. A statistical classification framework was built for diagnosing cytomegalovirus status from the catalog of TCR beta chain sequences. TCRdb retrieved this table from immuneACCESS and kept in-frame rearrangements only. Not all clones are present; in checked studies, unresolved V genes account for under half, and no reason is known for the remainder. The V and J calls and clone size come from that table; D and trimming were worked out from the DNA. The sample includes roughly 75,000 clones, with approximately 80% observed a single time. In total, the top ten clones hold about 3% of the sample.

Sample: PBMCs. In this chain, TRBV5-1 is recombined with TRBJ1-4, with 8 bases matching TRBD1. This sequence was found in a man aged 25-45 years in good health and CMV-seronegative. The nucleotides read TGCGCCAGCAGCTTACAGGGGGTTGGTGAAAAACTGTTTTTT. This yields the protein CASSLQGVGEKLFF.